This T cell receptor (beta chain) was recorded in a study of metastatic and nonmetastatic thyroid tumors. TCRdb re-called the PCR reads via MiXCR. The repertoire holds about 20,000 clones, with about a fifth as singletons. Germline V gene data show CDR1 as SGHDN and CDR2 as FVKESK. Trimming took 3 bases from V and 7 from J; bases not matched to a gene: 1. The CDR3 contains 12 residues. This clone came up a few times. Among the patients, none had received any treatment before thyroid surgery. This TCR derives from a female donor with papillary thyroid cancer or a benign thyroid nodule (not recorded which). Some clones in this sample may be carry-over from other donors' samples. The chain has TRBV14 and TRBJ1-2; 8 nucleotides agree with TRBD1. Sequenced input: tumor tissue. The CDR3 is CASSQDRVGYTF. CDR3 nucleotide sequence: TGTGCCAGCAGCCAGGACAGGGTTGGCTACACCTTC. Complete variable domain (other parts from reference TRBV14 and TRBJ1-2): EAGVTQFPSHSVIEKGQTVTLRCDPISGHDNLYWYRRVMGKEIKFLLHFVKESKQDESGMPNNRFLAERTGGTYSTLKVQPAELEDSGVYFCASSQDRVGYTFGSGTRLTVV.